The 27 T cell receptor beta chains presented below share a single source sample, sequenced in a study of cytomegalovirus exposure and HLA in healthy donors (dated by TCRdb to between 2016 and 2019). The library was generated by the immunoSEQ multiplex PCR assay. For the multiplex PCR, a mixture combining 60 forward primers for TCR Vbeta segments and 13 reverse primers for TCR Jbeta segments was used. TCRdb took over this immuneACCESS table, retaining in-frame rearrangements with V and J assigned. Such tables are incomplete; in checked studies, under half of the missing clones stem from an unresolved V gene, and the remainder is unexplained. Present in this sample are approximately 190,000 clones, roughly 80% of which were seen just once. The ten largest clones represent roughly 6.3% of the sample. The sample comprised PBMCs. The receptors come from a middle-aged man in good health and CMV-seropositive.

V usage is TRBV6-5 and J usage is TRBJ1-4, with D perhaps TRBD1 (6 bases). Trimming cost V 5 bases and J 7 bases, with 8 bases left between them. The germline V gene encodes CDR1 MNHEY and CDR2 SVGAGI. The CDR3 totals 12 residues. CDR3 sequence (DNA): TGTGCCAGCAGTACAGGGTCTGAAAAACTGTTTTTT. Protein: CASSTGSEKLFF.

This chain links TRBV9 with TRBJ2-3; 10 bases agree with TRBD1. The V gene's germline CDR1 is SGDLS and CDR2 YYNGEE. The length of the CDR3 is 16 residues. V gave up 4 bases and J gave up 1 base; unmatched junction bases: 6. The CDR3 DNA follows: TGTGCCAGCAGCTTGGACAGGGGGTGGGGCACAGATACGCAGTATTTT. It translates to CASSLDRGWGTDTQYF.

The chain employs TRBV30 and TRBJ2-1; 10 nucleotides line up with TRBD2. V lost 3 bases and J lost 4; bases outside the gene matches: 9. CDR1 is GTSNPN and CDR2 is SVGIG in the germline V gene (reference sequence). CDR3 length equals 16 residues. The CDR3 loop is CAWRGKTSGAYNEQFF. The CDR3 nucleotides are TGTGCCTGGAGGGGGAAAACTAGCGGGGCATACAATGAGCAGTTCTTC.

This chain connects TRBV4-1 to TRBJ1-3; D gene unclear. Trimming removed 1 base from V and 0 bases from J, with 7 bases in between. The CDR3 is made up of 15 amino acids. Germline V CDR1 and CDR2: MGHRA, YSYEKL. The CDR3 bases are TGCGCCAGCAGCCAAGCCGAGGGCTCTGGAAACACCATATATTTT. Protein: CASSQAEGSGNTIYF.

V gene TRBV9 combines with J gene TRBJ2-5; possible D gene TRBD1, 5 bases. Germline lookup yields CDR1 SGDLS and CDR2 YYNGEE. The CDR3 is 12 residues long. Trimming took off 3 bases at V and 2 bases at J, with 5 bases between the two ends. The CDR3 region is CASSGQQETQYF. The CDR3 DNA follows: TGTGCCAGCAGCGGACAGCAAGAGACCCAGTACTTC. Together with reference TRBV9 and TRBJ2-5, the CDR3 gives the full variable domain: DSGVTQTPKHLITATGQRVTLRCSPRSGDLSVYWYQQSLDQGLQFLIQYYNGEERAKGNILERFSAQQFPDLHSELNLSSLELGDSALYFCASSGQQETQYFGPGTRLLVL.

The rearrangement joins TRBV7-2 to TRBJ2-3; 7 bases agree with TRBD1. Germline trimming cut 6 bases from V and 0 bases from J; bases unmatched to any gene: 6. Germline CDR1 reads SGHTA; CDR2 reads FQGNSA. This CDR3 has 15 amino acids. In DNA, the CDR3 is TGTGCCAGCAGTTATACAGGGGCTAGCACAGATACGCAGTATTTT. It is translated as CASSYTGASTDTQYF.

The gene calls are TRBV7-3 and TRBJ2-3, with TRBD2 matching over 8 bases. CDR3 length: 16 residues. V dropped 5 bases and J dropped 3; count of bases not matched to a gene: 10. Germline CDR1 reads SGHTA; CDR2 reads FQGTGA. CDR3 amino acids: CASSAVGRGATDTQYF. In nucleotides, the CDR3 is TGTGCCAGCAGCGCCGTTGGGCGGGGGGCTACAGATACGCAGTATTTT.

The CDR3 sequence: CASSQGTNGGYEQYF. The CDR3 bases are TGCGCCAGCAGCCAAGGGACAAACGGTGGGTACGAGCAGTACTTC. The gene calls are TRBV4-3 and TRBJ2-7; D is possibly TRBD1 (5 bases). Germline values: CDR1 LGHNA, CDR2 YSLEER. The CDR3 totals 15 residues. Trimming removed 1 base from V and 4 bases from J, with 14 bases in between.

This chain uses TRBV5-8 with TRBJ1-3, with D possibly matching TRBD1 (5 bases). Germline V gene sequence: CDR1 SGHTS, CDR2 YDEGEE. The CDR3 runs to 14 residues. Trimming removed 2 bases at V and 0 bases at J, with 6 bases between. The CDR3 DNA reads TGTGCCAGCAGCTTCGGGGGCTCTGGAAACACCATATATTTT. It yields the protein CASSFGGSGNTIYF.

The chain has TRBV11-2 and TRBJ1-5; D might be TRBD1 (5 bases). In germline, CDR1 is SGHAT, CDR2 FQNNGV. V shed 1 base and J shed 3 bases, with 19 bases lying between them. The CDR3 is 18 amino acids. The CDR3 nucleotides are TGTGCCAGCAGCTTAGGATCTCAGGTAAGCGGGACCAATCAGCCCCAGCATTTT. Translating it yields CASSLGSQVSGTNQPQHF.

The J gene is TRBJ2-5, the V gene TRBV19; possibly TRBD1 for D (5 bases). V dropped 4 bases and J dropped 5 bases, with 8 bases sitting between them. CDR1 and CDR2 from the germline V gene are LNHDA and SQIVND (reference sequence). The CDR3 sequence is 12 residues long. CDR3 nucleotide sequence: TGTGCCAGTAGTAAAGGGGCGGAGACCCAGTACTTC. Translating it yields CASSKGAETQYF.

The genes are TRBV29-1 and TRBJ1-1; D is possibly TRBD1 (5 bases). The CDR3 is 11 amino acids. V gave up 6 bases and J gave up 3 bases, with 8 bases separating them. Germline-derived CDR1 and CDR2 are SQVTM and ANQGSEA. The CDR3 DNA reads TGCAGCGTCACCAGGGACACTGAAGCTTTCTTT. Amino acid sequence: CSVTRDTEAFF.

This clone has a single count. The chain links TRBV7-8 to TRBJ2-3, with a possible D match to TRBD1 (6 bases). The V gene lost 4 bases and the J gene lost 0 bases, with 11 bases spanning the gap. The germline V gene encodes CDR1 SGHVS and CDR2 FQNEAQ. The CDR3 loop spans 15 amino acids. CDR3: CASSSPRGSTDTQYF. The DNA of the CDR3 is TGTGCCAGCAGCTCGCCAAGGGGGAGCACAGATACGCAGTATTTT.

The V call is TRBV18, the J call TRBJ1-3, with D unresolved. Germline V gene sequence: CDR1 KGHSH, CDR2 LQKENI. The CDR3 is made up of 14 amino acids. The germline V and J ends were trimmed by 4 bases and 0 bases, with 7 bases remaining between them. The CDR3 DNA reads as TGTGCCAGCTCACGAACTAGCTCTGGAAACACCATATATTTT. It specifies CASSRTSSGNTIYF.

This clone was seen a single time. This rearrangement joins TRBV6-1 to TRBJ1-4; 8 bases are shared with TRBD1. CDR1 and CDR2 (germline): MNHNS, SASEGT. Trimming at V came to 6 bases and at J to 0 bases, leaving 0 bases not matched to a gene. The CDR3 is 14 amino acids. DNA for the CDR3: TGTGCCAGCAGGGACAGGGCAACTAATGAAAAACTGTTTTTT. Amino acid sequence: CASRDRATNEKLFF.

As regards this clone: Its ends do not fully match the called genes, so a read error is possible. V is TRBV7-7 and J is TRBJ2-3; 10 bases line up with TRBD1. Germline CDR1 SSHAT, CDR2 FNYEAQ (reference sequence). This CDR3 is 14 amino acids long. CDR3 DNA sequence: TGTGCTAGCAGCTCGGACAGGGGGACAGATACGCAGTATTTT. Its translation is CASSSDRGTDTQYF.

The rearrangement joins TRBV7-2 to TRBJ2-7, with D possibly matching TRBD1 (5 bases). From germline, CDR1 is SGHTA and CDR2 FQGNSA. The V end was cut by 2 bases, the J end by 1 base, with 9 bases between. The CDR3 runs 14 residues. The CDR3: CASSLSPGSYEQYF. CDR3 DNA sequence: TGTGCCAGCAGCTTAAGTCCAGGGTCCTACGAGCAGTACTTC.

The chain recombines TRBV2 with TRBJ2-2; 7 nucleotides agree with TRBD1. This CDR3 has 15 residues. V trimming: 6 bases; J trimming: 5 bases; junction bases outside the gene matches: 9. Germline V gives CDR1 SNHLY, CDR2 FYNNEI. CDR3 sequence reads: CASRADRVGTGELFF. DNA for the CDR3: TGTGCCAGCAGAGCCGACAGGGTGGGGACCGGGGAGCTGTTTTTT.

The chain combines TRBV6-5 with TRBJ1-3; D may be TRBD1 (5 bases). The CDR3 contains 15 residues. Germline V gene data show CDR1 as MNHEY and CDR2 as SVGAGI. V was shortened by 7 bases and J by 2 bases, with 15 bases between the two germline ends. The chain's CDR3 is CASTWGVGPGNTIYF. CDR3 coding DNA: TGTGCCAGCACCTGGGGGGTGGGCCCTGGAAACACCATATATTTT.

The chain joins TRBV18 to TRBJ2-7; D perhaps matches TRBD1 (6 bases). CDR3 length: 14 amino acids. The germline gives CDR1 KGHSH, CDR2 LQKENI. The germline V and J ends were trimmed by 7 bases and 0 bases, with 13 bases remaining between them. Written as DNA, the CDR3 is TGTGCCAGCTTCCGGGACACCAGCTCCTACGAGCAGTACTTC. It translates to CASFRDTSSYEQYF.

As to this clone: The sample contains more than one DNA sequence encoding this CDR3. This chain links TRBV9 with TRBJ2-2; D is perhaps TRBD2 (6 bases). Trimming pared 0 bases from V and 5 bases from J, leaving 8 bases between. CDR3 length equals 14 residues. In germline, CDR1 is SGDLS, CDR2 YYNGEE. CDR3 sequence: CASSVGGGTGELFF. Written as DNA, the CDR3 is TGTGCCAGCAGCGTAGGGGGAGGTACCGGGGAGCTGTTTTTT.

The J gene is TRBJ2-7, the V gene TRBV5-6; TRBD2 agrees at 9 bases. The CDR3 totals 16 residues. CDR1 is SGHDT and CDR2 is YYEEEE in the germline V gene. V trimming: 1 base; J trimming: 5 bases; junction bases outside the gene matches: 10. Here the CDR3 reads CASSLYGGGALDEQYF. The CDR3 bases are TGTGCCAGCAGCTTGTACGGCGGGGGGGCCTTGGACGAGCAGTACTTC.

V gene TRBV6-5 combines with J gene TRBJ2-5; the D gene is possibly TRBD2 (5 bases). Trimming stripped 0 bases from V and 1 base from J, with 6 bases between. The CDR3 is 14 amino acids. The germline CDR1 and CDR2 sequences are MNHEY and SVGAGI. The CDR3 DNA sequence: TGTGCCAGCAGTTACTCGCGGGTCCAAGAGACCCAGTACTTC. Amino acids: CASSYSRVQETQYF.

Concerning this clone: This sample also contains other DNA sequences that code for the same CDR3. The CDR3 DNA reads TGCGCCAGCAGCTTGGGTCGTACAGATACGCAGTATTTT. Residues: CASSLGRTDTQYF. V is TRBV5-1 and J is TRBJ2-3; no clear D gene. CDR3 length equals 13 residues. V gave up 0 bases and J gave up 3 bases, with 5 bases separating them. The germline CDR1 and CDR2 sequences are SGHRS and YFSETQ.

V is TRBV9 and J is TRBJ2-2; the D gene is possibly TRBD1 (6 bases). CDR1 SGDLS and CDR2 YYNGEE come from the germline V gene. This CDR3 is built from 16 residues. V was pared by 0 bases and J by 1 base, with 10 bases between. DNA of the CDR3: TGTGCCAGCAGCGTAGACGGGACAAGGAACACCGGGGAGCTGTTTTTT. Translated: CASSVDGTRNTGELFF.

The gene calls are TRBV7-9 and TRBJ2-5; the match to TRBD1 covers 8 bases. This CDR3 spans 17 amino acids. V lost 4 bases to trimming and J lost 3 bases; unmatched junction nucleotides: 13. Germline CDR1 reads SEHNR; CDR2 reads FQNEAQ (reference sequence). CDR3 loop: CASSSSGTGLLEETQYF. DNA for the CDR3: TGTGCCAGCAGCTCGTCCGGGACAGGCCTCTTAGAAGAGACCCAGTACTTC. The variable domain in full, with the rest retrieved from reference TRBV7-9 and TRBJ2-5, is DTGVSQNPRHKITKRGQNVTFRCDPISEHNRLYWYRQTLGQGPEFLTYFQNEAQLEKSRLLSDRFSAERPKGSFSTLEIQRTEQGDSAMYLCASSSSGTGLLEETQYFGPGTRLLVL.

The chain uses TRBV5-4 and TRBJ2-3; 7 nucleotides line up with TRBD2. The CDR3 is made up of 15 amino acids. In germline, CDR1 is SGHNT, CDR2 YYREEE (reference sequence). V shed 4 bases and J 8 bases; nucleotides not matched to a gene: 13. CDR3 sequence: CASSLPWGGSGTQYF. The CDR3 DNA follows: TGTGCCAGCAGCCTACCGTGGGGGGGTTCGGGTACGCAGTATTTT.